This record looks at one TCR beta chain sequence and its context. Its target is not known. These data come from a study of cytomegalovirus exposure and HLA in healthy donors. Overall study results and limits: One cluster of highly shared sequence variants probably arose as a sequencing artifact. The number of N-insertions in an Asian-associated ancestry cluster was reportedly below the 666-donor mean in a later analysis. Later genetic work tied a missense DCLRE1C variant to beta-chain V and J trimming.

The junction had 14 bases not matched to a gene; V was cut back by 3 bases and J by 5 bases. CDR1 is ENHRY, CDR2 SYGVKD, per germline. The CDR3 has 19 amino acids. The PCR was carried out with 60 Vbeta primers and 13 Jbeta primers. TCRdb's copy holds only in-frame clones and misses some; the assay was immunoSEQ multiplex PCR. The sample contains about 190,000 clones, 80% of which appear only once. This chain links TRBV10-3 with TRBJ2-2; TRBD2 matches 11 bases. The sequenced material came from PBMCs. The receptor comes from a boy aged 5-17 years in good health and CMV-seronegative. This CDR3 is CAISDPEYTSGGRTGELFF. In nucleotides, the CDR3 is TGTGCCATCAGTGATCCCGAATATACTAGCGGGGGTCGAACCGGGGAGCTGTTTTTT.